This T cell receptor (beta chain) came from a study of T cells after yellow fever vaccination. Study findings and constraints: Abundant clonotypes from the bulk population could get into FACS-sorted repertoires as contaminants.

From the 5' RACE reads, TCRdb called clonotypes with MiXCR, one entry per CDR3 protein. The sample consists of some 550,000 distinct CDR3 sequences, 19% of them appearing once. The CDR3 runs 17 residues. Trimming cost V 1 base and J 6 bases; bases outside gene matches: 8. Looked up from germline, CDR1 is LNHDA and CDR2 is SQIVND (reference sequence). With respect to this clonotype: Its antigen is as yet unknown.

Sequencing was performed on PBMCs, taken 15 days after the yellow fever booster vaccination. The source of this sequence is a man aged 25-45 years who received the YFV17D yellow fever vaccine. The chain couples TRBV19 to TRBJ2-1; 11 nucleotides line up with TRBD2. The CDR3 DNA is TGTGCCAGTAGTATAGCCCCTCTAGCGGGAGGTGGCAATGAGCAGTTCTTC. Protein: CASSIAPLAGGGNEQFF.